This T cell receptor beta chain was sequenced for a study of OX40 agonist ivuxolimab in advanced cancers. Study-wide points: In the 0.1 to 3.0 mg/kg range, CD4+ and CD8+ blood T cells had expanded clonally by week 6.

Only in-frame clones appear in the TCRdb table, and some are missing; sequencing was by immunoSEQ multiplex PCR. The sample includes 95,000 to 150,000 clones, 75% to 90% of them seen just once. Concerning this clone: Its antigen is undetermined.

V lost 0 bases, J lost 6 bases, and 13 bases lay in between. From germline, CDR1 is SGHTA and CDR2 FQGNSA. The length of the CDR3 is 15 residues. The starting material was CD4+ or CD8+ T cells sorted from blood, obtained in a trial of the OX40 agonist ivuxolimab. The chain has TRBV7-2 and TRBJ2-3, with a tentative D call TRBD2 (5 bases). The source of this sequence is an adult with an advanced solid tumor such as melanoma, head and neck, liver or kidney cancer. DNA of the CDR3: TGTGCCAGCAGCTTAGCAGCGCGACTATCGGATACGCAGTATTTT. It translates to CASSLAARLSDTQYF.